This T cell receptor beta chain stems from a study of response to subunit inactivated influenza vaccine. TCRdb ran MiXCR on the RT-PCR reads and lists one entry per CDR3 protein. The sample consists of 590,000 or so distinct CDR3 sequences, less than 15% of them appearing once. The CDR3 sequence is 15 residues long. Germline V CDR1 and CDR2: SNHLY, FYNNEI. V was pared by 6 bases and J by 0 bases, with 6 bases of the junction left unmatched. This clonotype has just a few counts. The chain has TRBV2 and TRBJ2-7; 9 bases are shared with TRBD1. The input for sequencing was PBMCs from blood, taken less than 15 days before vaccination. The TCR sequence derives from a man aged 45 to 65 who received an inactivated influenza vaccine. The CDR3, as DNA: TGTGCCAGCAGGCAAGGGACAGGGCTCTCCTACGAGCAGTACTTC. Translating it yields CASRQGTGLSYEQYF.